The present T cell receptor beta chain was sequenced within a study of CD8 T cells in ankylosing spondylitis. Points from the study as a whole: Researchers report that disease-linked clones proved CD8+ and relatively rare in peripheral blood.

This CDR3 is built from 16 residues. Germline lookup yields CDR1 SGHDN and CDR2 FVKESK. Trimming took 4 bases from V and 0 from J, leaving 13 bases between them. This clonotype came up many times. The antigen remains undetermined. TCRdb re-called the 5' RACE reads with MiXCR, one entry per CDR3 protein. Of some 37,000 distinct CDR3 sequences in the sample, around an eighth were seen once. This rearrangement joins TRBV14 to TRBJ2-4; a weak D match, TRBD1 (7 bases). The receptor was derived from a male donor with ankylosing spondylitis. Input material: synovial fluid, either unsorted or a sorted T cell fraction (not recorded which). DNA of the CDR3: TGTGCCAGCAGCCCTACCAGGGGGGAAGCCAAAAACATTCAGTACTTC. This codes for CASSPTRGEAKNIQYF.